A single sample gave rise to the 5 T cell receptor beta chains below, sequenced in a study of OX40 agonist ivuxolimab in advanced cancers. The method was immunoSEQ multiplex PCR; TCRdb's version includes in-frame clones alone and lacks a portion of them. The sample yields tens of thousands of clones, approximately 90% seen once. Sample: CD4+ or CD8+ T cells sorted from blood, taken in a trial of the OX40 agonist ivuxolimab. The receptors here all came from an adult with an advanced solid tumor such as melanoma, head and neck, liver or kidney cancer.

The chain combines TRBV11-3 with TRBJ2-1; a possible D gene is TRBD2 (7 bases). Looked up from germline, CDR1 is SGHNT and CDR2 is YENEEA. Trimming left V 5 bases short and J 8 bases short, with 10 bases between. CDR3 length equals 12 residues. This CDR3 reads CASSDGGHEQFF. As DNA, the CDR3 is TGTGCCAGCAGCGACGGGGGGCATGAGCAGTTCTTC.

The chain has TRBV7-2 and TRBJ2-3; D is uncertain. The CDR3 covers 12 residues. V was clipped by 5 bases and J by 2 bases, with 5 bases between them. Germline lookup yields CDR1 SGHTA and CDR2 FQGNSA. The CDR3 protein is CASSEVTDTQYF. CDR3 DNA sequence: TGTGCCAGCAGCGAGGTCACAGATACGCAGTATTTT. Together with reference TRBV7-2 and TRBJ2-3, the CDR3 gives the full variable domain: GAGVSQSPSNKVTEKGKDVELRCDPISGHTALYWYRQSLGQGLEFLIYFQGNSAPDKSGLPSDRFSAERTGGSVSTLTIQRTQQEDSAVYLCASSEVTDTQYFGPGTRLTVL.

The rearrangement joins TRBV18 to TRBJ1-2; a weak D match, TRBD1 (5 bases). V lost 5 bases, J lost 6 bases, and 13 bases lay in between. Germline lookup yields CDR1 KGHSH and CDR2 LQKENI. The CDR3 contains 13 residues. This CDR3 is CASSDTGQDGYTF. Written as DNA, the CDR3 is TGTGCCAGCTCAGATACAGGTCAGGATGGCTACACCTTC.

The CDR3 is CASSIVVSGGAGEQFF. Here the CDR3 DNA reads TGTGCCAGTAGTATAGTAGTTAGCGGGGGGGCGGGTGAGCAGTTCTTC. The V call is TRBV19, the J call TRBJ2-1, with 11 bases matching TRBD2. J lost 9 bases, V lost 1 base, and 8 bases had no gene match. CDR1 and CDR2 (germline): LNHDA, SQIVND (reference sequence). The CDR3 has 16 amino acids.

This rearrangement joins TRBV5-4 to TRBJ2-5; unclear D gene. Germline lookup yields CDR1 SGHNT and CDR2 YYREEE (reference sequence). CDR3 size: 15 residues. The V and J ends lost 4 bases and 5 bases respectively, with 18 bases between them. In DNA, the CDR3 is TGTGCCAGCAGCACCGGGCTTCAAGTCCTTGAGACCCAGTACTTC. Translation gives CASSTGLQVLETQYF.